The 6 T cell receptor beta chains below were found in one sample sequenced in a study of T cells in localized non-small cell lung cancer (dated by TCRdb to about 2020). The library was prepared using the immunoSEQ multiplex PCR assay. TCRdb mirrors the immuneACCESS table, restricted to in-frame sequences. Some clones are absent from its copies; in checked studies, under half trace to an unresolved V gene, and the reason for the others is unknown. This sample gives around 1,700 clones in total; just over 20% of them show up just once. Of the sample, about a quarter falls within the top ten clones. Here the sequenced sample was normal lung tissue next to the tumor, taken before any cancer treatment. All receptors come from a man between 40 and 75 years old with stage III lung adenocarcinoma.

This chain connects TRBV11-3 to TRBJ2-7; perhaps D is TRBD1 or TRBD2 (5 bases each). The germline V and J ends were trimmed by 4 bases and 4 bases, with 17 bases remaining between them. The germline V gene has CDR1 SGHNT and CDR2 YENEEA. The CDR3 is 15 residues long. The CDR3 sequence is CASSSAGARAYEQYF. The CDR3 nucleotides read TGTGCCAGCAGCTCCGCCGGGGCCCGGGCATACGAGCAGTACTTC.

This clone showed up just once. This rearrangement joins TRBV5-1 to TRBJ1-2; D is undetermined. Trimming left V 0 bases short and J 4 bases short, with 10 bases between. The CDR3 has 14 residues. CDR1 is SGHRS, CDR2 YFSETQ, per germline. This CDR3 reads CASSLEGKAYGYTF. The DNA for the CDR3 is TGCGCCAGCAGCTTGGAAGGGAAGGCCTATGGCTACACCTTC.

This clone was detected only a few times. The rearrangement joins TRBV30 to TRBJ1-5; D unclear. Germline CDR1 reads GTSNPN; CDR2 reads SVGIG (reference sequence). The CDR3 runs to 13 residues. Trimming took off 2 bases at V and 4 bases at J, with 9 bases between the two ends. CDR3 DNA: TGTGCCTGGAGTCCTAGCGGGAATCAGCCCCAGCATTTT. Translating it yields CAWSPSGNQPQHF.

The chain links TRBV19 to TRBJ2-3; the match to TRBD2 covers 8 bases. Germline-derived CDR1 and CDR2 are LNHDA and SQIVND (reference sequence). Trimming removed 6 bases from V and 5 bases from J; junction bases left unmatched: 10. CDR3 length: 15 residues. The CDR3 here is CASRRKAGAGDTQYF. Here the CDR3 DNA reads TGTGCCAGTAGGAGAAAAGCGGGGGCCGGAGATACGCAGTATTTT.

Within the sample, this clone is medium-sized. The chain combines TRBV11-3 with TRBJ2-2; D perhaps matches TRBD2 (6 bases). CDR3 length: 16 residues. The germline V gene encodes CDR1 SGHNT and CDR2 YENEEA. Trimming left V 5 bases short and J 3 bases short, with 16 bases between. The CDR3 nucleotides read TGTGCCAGCAGCCCAATAGCGAGCGGGTACACCGGGGAGCTGTTTTTT. Protein: CASSPIASGYTGELFF.

This clone has a handful of counts. The CDR3 nucleotides read TGTGCCAGCAGCTTAGGGGGTCGGGCAGAGGAGACCCAGTACTTC. It yields the protein CASSLGGRAEETQYF. This chain joins TRBV11-3 and TRBJ2-5, with D uncertain. The V gene lost 1 base and the J gene lost 5 bases, with 14 bases spanning the gap. This CDR3 spans 15 amino acids. Germline loops: CDR1 SGHNT, CDR2 YENEEA.